This TCR beta chain was documented in a study of post-analysis software for immune sequencing data. Study summary: The patients showed relapsing-remitting, secondary progressive and progressive-relapsing multiple sclerosis courses.

General study points: Samples prepared in the same batch strongly co-clustered by F measure. Versus controls, multiple sclerosis patients showed significantly lower diversity (normalized Chao1).

Worth noting for this clonotype: Its antigen remains unknown.

Unique molecular identifiers were carried by the TCR beta cDNA libraries. One entry per CDR3 protein results from TCRdb running MiXCR on the PCR reads. The sample holds fewer than 700,000 distinct CDR3 sequences; about 40% are singletons and the top ten take approximately 1.7%. The sequenced sample was blood. This receptor was obtained from a girl under 18 with multiple sclerosis.

The CDR3 sequence: CSARQTGGEAFF. In DNA form, the CDR3 reads TGCAGTGCTAGACAAACCGGCGGTGAAGCTTTCTTT. J is TRBJ1-1 and V is TRBV20-1; D is uncertain. The CDR3 is made up of 12 amino acids. Trimming left V 2 bases short and J 7 bases short, with 11 bases between. CDR1 and CDR2 from the germline V gene are DFQATT and SNEGSKA (reference sequence).